The 2 T cell receptor beta chains below were found in one sample sequenced in a study of cytomegalovirus exposure and HLA in healthy donors. Both 60 Vbeta primers and 13 Jbeta primers went into the PCR. Profiled with immunoSEQ multiplex PCR; TCRdb holds only in-frame clones, not every one. The sample has 180,000 or so clones, 60% to 80% seen once. The sequenced sample consisted of PBMCs. The receptors were sampled from a man in his forties in good health and CMV-seropositive.

Only a few counts were recorded for this clone. The J gene is TRBJ2-7, the V gene TRBV27; 10 positions agree with TRBD1. Germline CDR1 and CDR2: MNHEY and SMNVEV (reference sequence). The CDR3 consists of 15 residues. Germline trimming cut 5 bases from V and 9 bases from J; bases unmatched to any gene: 13. CDR3 sequence: CASSPGGTGARRQYF. DNA for the CDR3: TGTGCCAGCAGTCCGGGAGGGACAGGGGCCCGGCGGCAGTACTTC.

The chain carries TRBV15 and TRBJ2-1; 9 bases fit TRBD1. Germline V CDR1 and CDR2: LNHNV, YYDKDF (reference sequence). The CDR3 runs to 16 residues. The trim removed 5 bases at V and 3 bases at J, leaving 8 bases unmatched. The CDR3 here is CATSPRTGVLYNEQFF. CDR3 nucleotide sequence: TGTGCCACCAGCCCCCGGACAGGGGTCCTCTACAATGAGCAGTTCTTC.